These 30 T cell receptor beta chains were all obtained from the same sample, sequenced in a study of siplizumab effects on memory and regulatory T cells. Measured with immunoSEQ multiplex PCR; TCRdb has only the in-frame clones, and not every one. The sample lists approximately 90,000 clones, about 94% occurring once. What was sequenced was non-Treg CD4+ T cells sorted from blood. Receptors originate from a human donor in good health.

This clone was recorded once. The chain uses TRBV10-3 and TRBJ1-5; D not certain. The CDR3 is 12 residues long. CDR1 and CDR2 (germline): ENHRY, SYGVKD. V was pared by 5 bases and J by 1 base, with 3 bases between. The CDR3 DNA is TGTGCCATCAGTTCCAGCAATCAGCCCCAGCATTTT. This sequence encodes CAISSSNQPQHF.

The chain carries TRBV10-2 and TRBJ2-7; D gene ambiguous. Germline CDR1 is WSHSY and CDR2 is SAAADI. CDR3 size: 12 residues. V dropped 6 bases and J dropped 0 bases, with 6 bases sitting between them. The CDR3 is CASRRISYEQYF. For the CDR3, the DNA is TGCGCCAGCAGGCGGATCTCCTACGAGCAGTACTTC.

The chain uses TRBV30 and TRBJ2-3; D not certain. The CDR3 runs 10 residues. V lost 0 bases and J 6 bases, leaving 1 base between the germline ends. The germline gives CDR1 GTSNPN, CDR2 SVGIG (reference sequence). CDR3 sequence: CAWSVDTQYF. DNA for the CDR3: TGTGCCTGGAGTGTGGATACGCAGTATTTT.

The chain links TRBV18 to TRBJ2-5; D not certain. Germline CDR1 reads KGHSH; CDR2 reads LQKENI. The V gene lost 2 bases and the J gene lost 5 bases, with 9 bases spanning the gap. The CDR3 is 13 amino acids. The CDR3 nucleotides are TGTGCCAGCTCACCAACGGCTAAGGAGACCCAGTACTTC. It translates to CASSPTAKETQYF.

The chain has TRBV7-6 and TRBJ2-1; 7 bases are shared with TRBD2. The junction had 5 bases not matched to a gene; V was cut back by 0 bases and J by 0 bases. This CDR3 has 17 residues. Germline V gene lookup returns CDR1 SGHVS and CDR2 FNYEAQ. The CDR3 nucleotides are TGTGCCAGCAGCTTAGCTCAGCGGGGAAGCTCCTACAATGAGCAGTTCTTC. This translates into CASSLAQRGSSYNEQFF.

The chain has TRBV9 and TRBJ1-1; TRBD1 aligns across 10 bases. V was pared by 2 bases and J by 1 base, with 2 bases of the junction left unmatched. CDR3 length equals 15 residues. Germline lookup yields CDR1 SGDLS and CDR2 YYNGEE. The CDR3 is CASSVRDRGNTEAFF. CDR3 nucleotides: TGTGCCAGCAGCGTCCGGGACAGGGGGAACACTGAAGCTTTCTTT. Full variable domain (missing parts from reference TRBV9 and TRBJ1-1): DSGVTQTPKHLITATGQRVTLRCSPRSGDLSVYWYQQSLDQGLQFLIQYYNGEERAKGNILERFSAQQFPDLHSELNLSSLELGDSALYFCASSVRDRGNTEAFFGQGTRLTVV.

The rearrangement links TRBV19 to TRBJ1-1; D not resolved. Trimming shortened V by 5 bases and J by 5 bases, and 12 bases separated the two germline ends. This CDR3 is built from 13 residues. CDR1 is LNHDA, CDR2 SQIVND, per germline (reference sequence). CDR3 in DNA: TGTGCCAGTAGTTTCACGAAGGGTACTGAAGCTTTCTTT. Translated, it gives CASSFTKGTEAFF.

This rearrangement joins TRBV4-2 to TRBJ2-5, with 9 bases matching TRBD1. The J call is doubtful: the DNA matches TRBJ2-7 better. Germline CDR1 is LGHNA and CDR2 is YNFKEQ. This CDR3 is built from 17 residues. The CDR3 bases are TGTGCCAGCAGCCGAACTACCGGGACAGGGCGTACCTACGAGCAGTACTTC. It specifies CASSRTTGTGRTYEQYF.

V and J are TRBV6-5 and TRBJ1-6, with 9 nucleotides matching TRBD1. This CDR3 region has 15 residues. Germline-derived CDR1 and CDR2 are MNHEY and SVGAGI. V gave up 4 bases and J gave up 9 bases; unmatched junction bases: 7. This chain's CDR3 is CASSLSTGGRSPLHF. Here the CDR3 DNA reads TGTGCCAGCAGTTTGTCCACAGGGGGCCGTTCACCCCTCCACTTT.

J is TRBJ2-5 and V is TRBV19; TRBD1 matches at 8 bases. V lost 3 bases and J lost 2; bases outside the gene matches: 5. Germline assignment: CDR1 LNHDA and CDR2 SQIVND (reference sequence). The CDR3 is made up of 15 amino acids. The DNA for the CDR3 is TGTGCCAGTAGTATCCAGGGGGCTTTACAAGAGACCCAGTACTTC. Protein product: CASSIQGALQETQYF.

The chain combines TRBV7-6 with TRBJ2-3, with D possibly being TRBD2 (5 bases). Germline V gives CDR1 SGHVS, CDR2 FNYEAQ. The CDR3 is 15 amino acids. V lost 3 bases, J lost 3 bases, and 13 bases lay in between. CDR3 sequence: CASSFPPADTDTQYF. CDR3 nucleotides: TGTGCCAGCAGCTTTCCTCCAGCGGATACAGATACGCAGTATTTT. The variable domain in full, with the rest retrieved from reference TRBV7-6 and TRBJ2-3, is GAGVSQSPRYKVTKRGQDVALRCDPISGHVSLYWYRQALGQGPEFLTYFNYEAQQDKSGLPNDRFSAERPEGSISTLTIQRTEQRDSAMYRCASSFPPADTDTQYFGPGTRLTVL.

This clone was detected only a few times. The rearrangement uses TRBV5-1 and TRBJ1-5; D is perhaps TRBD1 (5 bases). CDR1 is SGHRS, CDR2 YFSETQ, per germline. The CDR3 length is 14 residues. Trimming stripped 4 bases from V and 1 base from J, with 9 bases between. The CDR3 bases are TGCGCCAGCAGCGAGGGACTGAGCAATCAGCCCCAGCATTTT. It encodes CASSEGLSNQPQHF.

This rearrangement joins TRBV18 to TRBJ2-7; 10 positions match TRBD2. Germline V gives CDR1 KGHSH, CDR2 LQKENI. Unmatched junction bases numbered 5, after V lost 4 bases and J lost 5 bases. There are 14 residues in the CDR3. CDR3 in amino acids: CASSQGLAGDEQYF. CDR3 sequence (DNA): TGTGCCAGCTCACAGGGCCTAGCGGGGGACGAGCAGTACTTC.

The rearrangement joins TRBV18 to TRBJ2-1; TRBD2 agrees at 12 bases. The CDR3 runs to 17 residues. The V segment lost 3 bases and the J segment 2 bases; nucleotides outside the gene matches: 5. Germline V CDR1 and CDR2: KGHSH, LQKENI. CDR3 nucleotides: TGTGCCAGCTCACCCCGTGGACTAGCGGGGACCTACAATGAGCAGTTCTTC. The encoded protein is CASSPRGLAGTYNEQFF.

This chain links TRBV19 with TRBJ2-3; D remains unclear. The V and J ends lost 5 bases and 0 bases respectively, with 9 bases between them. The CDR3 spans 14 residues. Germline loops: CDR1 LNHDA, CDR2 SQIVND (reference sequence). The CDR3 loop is CASSPSPSTDTQYF. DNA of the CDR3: TGTGCCAGTAGTCCGAGTCCGAGCACAGATACGCAGTATTTT.

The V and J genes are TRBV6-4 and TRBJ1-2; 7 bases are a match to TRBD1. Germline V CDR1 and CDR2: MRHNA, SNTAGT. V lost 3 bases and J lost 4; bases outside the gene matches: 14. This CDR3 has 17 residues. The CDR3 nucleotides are TGTGCCAGCAGTGAAGAGGGGACAATGGGACAGTTCTATGGCTACACCTTC. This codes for CASSEEGTMGQFYGYTF.

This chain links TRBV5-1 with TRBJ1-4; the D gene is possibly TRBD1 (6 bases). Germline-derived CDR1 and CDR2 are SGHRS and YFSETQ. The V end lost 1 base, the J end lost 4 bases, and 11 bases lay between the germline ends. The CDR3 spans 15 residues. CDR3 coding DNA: TGCGCCAGCAGCTTGTTTCCAGGGGATAATGAAAAACTGTTTTTT. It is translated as CASSLFPGDNEKLFF. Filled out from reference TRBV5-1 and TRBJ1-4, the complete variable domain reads KAGVTQTPRYLIKTRGQQVTLSCSPISGHRSVSWYQQTPGQGLQFLFEYFSETQRNKGNFPGRFSGRQFSNSRSEMNVSTLELGDSALYLCASSLFPGDNEKLFFGSGTQLSVL.

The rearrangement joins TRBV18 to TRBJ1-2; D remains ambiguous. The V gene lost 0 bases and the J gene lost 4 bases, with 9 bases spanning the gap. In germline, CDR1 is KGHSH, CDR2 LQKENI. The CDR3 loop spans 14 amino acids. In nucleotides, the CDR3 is TGTGCCAGCTCACCACCGGGTAAACCCTATGGCTACACCTTC. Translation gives CASSPPGKPYGYTF.

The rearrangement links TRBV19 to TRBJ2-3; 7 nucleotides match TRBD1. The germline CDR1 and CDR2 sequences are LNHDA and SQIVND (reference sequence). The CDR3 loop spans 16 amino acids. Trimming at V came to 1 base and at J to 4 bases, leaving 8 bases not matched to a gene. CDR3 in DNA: TGTGCCAGTAGTATAGGGGCAGGGGGTCGTGCAGATACGCAGTATTTT. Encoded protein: CASSIGAGGRADTQYF.

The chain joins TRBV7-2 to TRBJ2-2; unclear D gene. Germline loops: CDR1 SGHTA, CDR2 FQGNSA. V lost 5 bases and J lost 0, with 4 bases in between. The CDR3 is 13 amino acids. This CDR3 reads CASSLSNTGELFF. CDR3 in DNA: TGTGCCAGCAGCCTTTCGAACACCGGGGAGCTGTTTTTT.

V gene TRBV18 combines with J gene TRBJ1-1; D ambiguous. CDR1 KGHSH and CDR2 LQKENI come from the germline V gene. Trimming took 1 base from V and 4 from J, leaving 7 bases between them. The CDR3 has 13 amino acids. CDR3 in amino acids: CASSPQSSTEAFF. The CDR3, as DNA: TGTGCCAGCTCACCACAGAGTAGCACTGAAGCTTTCTTT.

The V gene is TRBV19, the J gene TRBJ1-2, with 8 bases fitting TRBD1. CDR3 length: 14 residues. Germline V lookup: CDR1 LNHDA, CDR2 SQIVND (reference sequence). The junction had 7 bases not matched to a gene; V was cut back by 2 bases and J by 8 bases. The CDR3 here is CASSISQGAAGYTF. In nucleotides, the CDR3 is TGTGCCAGTAGTATATCTCAGGGGGCGGCAGGCTACACCTTC.

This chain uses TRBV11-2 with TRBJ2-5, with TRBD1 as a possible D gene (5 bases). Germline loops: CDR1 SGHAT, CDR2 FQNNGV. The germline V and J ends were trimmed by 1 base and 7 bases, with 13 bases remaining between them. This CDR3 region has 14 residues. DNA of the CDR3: TGTGCCAGCAGCTTAGTCTTGCAGGGCGGGACCCAGTACTTC. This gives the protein CASSLVLQGGTQYF. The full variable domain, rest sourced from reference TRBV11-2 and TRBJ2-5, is EAGVAQSPRYKIIEKRQSVAFWCNPISGHATLYWYQQILGQGPKLLIQFQNNGVVDDSQLPKDRFSAERLKGVDSTLKIQPAKLEDSAVYLCASSLVLQGGTQYFGPGTRLLVL.

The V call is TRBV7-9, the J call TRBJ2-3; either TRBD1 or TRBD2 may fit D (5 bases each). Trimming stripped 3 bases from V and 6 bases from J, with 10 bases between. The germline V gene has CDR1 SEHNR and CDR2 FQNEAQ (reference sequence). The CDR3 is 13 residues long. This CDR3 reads CASSFGEGDTQYF. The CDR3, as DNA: TGTGCCAGCAGCTTCGGAGAGGGGGATACGCAGTATTTT.

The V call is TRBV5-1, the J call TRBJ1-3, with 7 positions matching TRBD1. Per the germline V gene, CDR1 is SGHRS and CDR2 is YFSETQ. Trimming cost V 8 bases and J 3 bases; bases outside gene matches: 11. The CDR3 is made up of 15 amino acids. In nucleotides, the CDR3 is TGCGCCAGTAAGGGGGACAGTATCCGTGGAAACACCATATATTTT. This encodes CASKGDSIRGNTIYF.

CDR3 sequence reads: CASSSSGVGNTIYF. CDR3 nucleotide sequence: TGTGCCAGCAGTTCGTCTGGGGTCGGAAACACCATATATTTT. The rearrangement uses TRBV6-6 and TRBJ1-3; D uncertain. Trimming left V 4 bases short and J 4 bases short, with 11 bases between. CDR1 and CDR2 (germline): MNHNY, SVGAGI (reference sequence). This CDR3 is 14 amino acids long.

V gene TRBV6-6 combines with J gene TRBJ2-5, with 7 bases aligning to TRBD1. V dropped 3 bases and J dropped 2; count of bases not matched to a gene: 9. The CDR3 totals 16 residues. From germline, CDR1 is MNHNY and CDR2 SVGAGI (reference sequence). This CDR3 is CASSYPGKGAQETQYF. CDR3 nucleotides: TGTGCCAGCAGTTATCCGGGAAAGGGGGCTCAAGAGACCCAGTACTTC.

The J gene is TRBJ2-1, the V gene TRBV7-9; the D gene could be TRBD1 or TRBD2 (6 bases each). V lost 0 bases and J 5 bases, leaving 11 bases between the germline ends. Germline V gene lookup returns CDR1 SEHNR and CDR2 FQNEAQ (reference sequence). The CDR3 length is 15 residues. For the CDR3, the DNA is TGTGCCAGCAGCTTAGCGGGGGGCTGGGACAATGAGCAGTTCTTC. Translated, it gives CASSLAGGWDNEQFF.

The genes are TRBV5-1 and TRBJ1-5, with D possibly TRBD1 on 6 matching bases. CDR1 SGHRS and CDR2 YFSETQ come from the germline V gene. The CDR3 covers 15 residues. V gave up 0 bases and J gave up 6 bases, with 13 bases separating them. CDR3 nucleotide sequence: TGCGCCAGCAGCTTGGAGGGGGGGCGCGGTCAGCCCCAGCATTTT. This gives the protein CASSLEGGRGQPQHF.

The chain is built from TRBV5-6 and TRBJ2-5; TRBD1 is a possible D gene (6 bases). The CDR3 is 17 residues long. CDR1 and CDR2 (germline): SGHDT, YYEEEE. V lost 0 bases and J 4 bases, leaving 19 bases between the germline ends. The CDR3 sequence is CASSLGPLRGGRETQYF. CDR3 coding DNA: TGTGCCAGCAGCTTGGGCCCCCTGCGAGGGGGTCGAGAGACCCAGTACTTC.